The 17 T cell receptor beta chains below all came from one sample that was sequenced in a study of response to subunit inactivated influenza vaccine. TCRdb processed the RT-PCR reads anew with MiXCR; each CDR3 protein has one entry. Among around 480,000 distinct CDR3 sequences listed, about 10% were seen once. The starting material was PBMCs from blood, obtained roughly 45 days after vaccination. The receptors come from a man aged 45-65 years who received an inactivated influenza vaccine.

The chain has TRBV6-5 and TRBJ2-7, with 10 positions matching TRBD2. The CDR3 is 15 residues long. J lost 4 bases, V lost 0 bases, and 3 bases had no gene match. Germline-derived CDR1 and CDR2 are MNHEY and SVGAGI. The CDR3 sequence: CASSYSSGGLYEQYF. The CDR3 DNA sequence: TGTGCCAGCAGTTACTCTAGCGGGGGGTTGTACGAGCAGTACTTC.

The chain carries TRBV20-1 and TRBJ2-1, with TRBD1 matching over 9 bases. The ends lost 4 bases at V and 5 bases at J; junction bases unmatched: 9. CDR3 length: 15 amino acids. From germline, CDR1 is DFQATT and CDR2 SNEGSKA (reference sequence). The CDR3 bases are TGCAGTGCTACAATATACCGGACAGGGGACAATGAGCAGTTCTTC. Translated: CSATIYRTGDNEQFF.

This clonotype was counted a few times. The rearrangement uses TRBV6-2 or TRBV6-3 and TRBJ2-7; the match to TRBD2 covers 7 bases. CDR3 length equals 13 residues. The J segment lost 6 bases and the V segment lost 6 bases, leaving 8 bases of the junction unmatched. The germline V gene has CDR1 MNHEY and CDR2 SVGEGT. The CDR3 bases are TGTGCCAGCAGCGACCGACTAGCTCGCGAGCAGTACTTC. Protein: CASSDRLAREQYF.

This chain connects TRBV7-2 to TRBJ2-7; D tentatively fits TRBD1 or TRBD2 (5 bases each). CDR1 and CDR2 (germline): SGHTA, FQGNSA. Between the trimmed V and J ends, which lost 4 bases and 3 bases, there was a span of 10 bases. The CDR3 length is 13 residues. The CDR3 region is CASSSSGRYEQYF. DNA for the CDR3: TGTGCCAGCAGCTCCTCGGGACGCTACGAGCAGTACTTC. The whole variable domain, remainder taken from reference TRBV7-2 and TRBJ2-7, is GAGVSQSPSNKVTEKGKDVELRCDPISGHTALYWYRQSLGQGLEFLIYFQGNSAPDKSGLPSDRFSAERTGGSVSTLTIQRTQQEDSAVYLCASSSSGRYEQYFGPGTRLTVT.

The rearrangement uses TRBV5-1 and TRBJ1-2, with 7 bases fitting TRBD1. After removal of 3 bases from V and 6 bases from J, the junction contained 2 bases not matched to a gene. Germline loops: CDR1 SGHRS, CDR2 YFSETQ. This CDR3 spans 12 amino acids. For the CDR3, the DNA is TGCGCCAGCAGCTATACAGGGGATGGCTACACCTTC. Its protein is CASSYTGDGYTF.

The DNA for the CDR3 is TGCAGCGTTGCGTCGGGTCCGGACACTGAAGCTTTCTTT. This sequence encodes CSVASGPDTEAFF. The chain combines TRBV29-1 with TRBJ1-1; no firm D call. The CDR3 is 13 amino acids. Germline V lookup: CDR1 SQVTM, CDR2 ANQGSEA. Trimming took off 4 bases at V and 3 bases at J, with 12 bases between the two ends.

There are a few counts of this clonotype. This rearrangement joins TRBV3-1 to TRBJ2-7; D gene unclear. CDR1 is LGHDT, CDR2 YNNKEL, per germline (reference sequence). Trimming cost V 10 bases and J 2 bases, with 12 bases left between them. This CDR3 has 12 residues. CDR3 amino acids: CATQDGPYEQYF. The CDR3 DNA sequence: TGTGCCACCCAGGACGGCCCCTACGAGCAGTACTTC.

This clonotype was picked up many times. The genes are TRBV5-6 and TRBJ2-7, with unresolved D. The germline V and J ends were trimmed by 0 bases and 3 bases, with 7 bases remaining between them. CDR1 and CDR2 from the germline V gene are SGHDT and YYEEEE. The CDR3 runs 13 residues. CDR3: CASSLGSFYEQYF. In nucleotides, the CDR3 is TGTGCCAGCAGCTTGGGCAGCTTCTACGAGCAGTACTTC. The variable domain in full, completed from reference TRBV5-6 and TRBJ2-7, reads DAGVTQSPTHLIKTRGQQVTLRCSPKSGHDTVSWYQQALGQGPQFIFQYYEEEERQRGNFPDRFSGHQFPNYSSELNVNALLLGDSALYLCASSLGSFYEQYFGPGTRLTVT.

This chain uses TRBV12-3 or TRBV12-4 with TRBJ1-5; 10 bases are shared with TRBD1. The J segment lost 4 bases and the V segment lost 3 bases, leaving 6 bases of the junction unmatched. The CDR3 totals 16 residues. CDR3 nucleotide sequence: TGTGCCAGCAGTTTTGGGACAGGGGTGGCGAATCAGCCCCAGCATTTT. It encodes CASSFGTGVANQPQHF.

In its sample, this clonotype was seen a few times. The V gene is TRBV7-2, the J gene TRBJ2-7; 14 nucleotides agree with TRBD2. The CDR3 covers 14 residues. Germline CDR1 reads SGHTA; CDR2 reads FQGNSA. Trimming cost V 4 bases and J 6 bases; bases outside gene matches: 2. CDR3 residues: CASSSGLAGVEQYF. The DNA for the CDR3 is TGTGCCAGCAGCTCGGGACTAGCGGGGGTCGAGCAGTACTTC. Based on the CDR3 plus reference TRBV7-2 and TRBJ2-7, the full variable domain is GAGVSQSPSNKVTEKGKDVELRCDPISGHTALYWYRQSLGQGLEFLIYFQGNSAPDKSGLPSDRFSAERTGGSVSTLTIQRTQQEDSAVYLCASSSGLAGVEQYFGPGTRLTVT.

This clonotype was recorded a few times. This chain links TRBV27 with TRBJ2-2, with a weak D call TRBD1 (5 bases). The CDR3 loop spans 17 amino acids. V was clipped by 4 bases and J by 4 bases, with 19 bases between them. CDR1 is MNHEY and CDR2 is SMNVEV in the germline V gene (reference sequence). The CDR3 DNA reads as TGTGCCAGCAGTTCCATATCCCGAACAGGAGTCACCGGGGAGCTGTTTTTT. It yields the protein CASSSISRTGVTGELFF.

This chain uses TRBV10-2 with TRBJ1-5; no clear D gene. This CDR3 has 15 residues. Per germline, CDR1 WSHSY and CDR2 SAAADI. Trimming removed 1 base at V and 2 bases at J, with 9 bases between. CDR3 DNA: TGCGCCAGCAGTGAGTTAAGTCGGGGCAATCAGCCCCAGCATTTT. Protein sequence: CASSELSRGNQPQHF.

This clonotype was counted only a few times. V usage is TRBV7-9 and J usage is TRBJ2-7; perhaps TRBD1 as D (6 bases). The CDR3 loop spans 14 amino acids. Per germline, CDR1 SEHNR and CDR2 FQNEAQ (reference sequence). Trimming shortened V by 3 bases and J by 2 bases, and 11 bases separated the two germline ends. CDR3 sequence reads: CASSFRDNPYEQYF. The CDR3 DNA sequence: TGTGCCAGCAGCTTCCGGGACAACCCCTACGAGCAGTACTTC. Based on the CDR3 plus reference TRBV7-9 and TRBJ2-7, the full variable domain is DTGVSQNPRHKITKRGQNVTFRCDPISEHNRLYWYRQTLGQGPEFLTYFQNEAQLEKSRLLSDRFSAERPKGSFSTLEIQRTEQGDSAMYLCASSFRDNPYEQYFGPGTRLTVT.

This clonotype occurred a few times. The V and J genes are TRBV12-3 or TRBV12-4 and TRBJ2-7; the D is unclear. Trimming took 0 bases from V and 5 from J, leaving 11 bases between them. The CDR3 extends over 14 amino acids. In nucleotides, the CDR3 is TGTGCCAGCAGTTTAGCGCTGGGCAGCGACGAGCAGTACTTC. Amino acid sequence: CASSLALGSDEQYF.

The chain is built from TRBV11-2 and TRBJ2-2; possibly TRBD1 for D (6 bases). Germline V gene sequence: CDR1 SGHAT, CDR2 FQNNGV. CDR3 length equals 19 residues. The V and J ends lost 3 bases and 5 bases respectively, with 25 bases between them. CDR3 coding DNA: TGTGCCAGCAGCTTTACCGGAGCCCTAGGGGGACAACGAACCGGGGAGCTGTTTTTT. It encodes CASSFTGALGGQRTGELFF.

The chain combines TRBV7-8 with TRBJ2-1; 9 nucleotides agree with TRBD1. The V gene end was trimmed by 6 bases and the J gene end by 3 bases; junction bases not matched to a gene: 9. The CDR3 is 16 residues long. The germline V gene encodes CDR1 SGHVS and CDR2 FQNEAQ. The CDR3 DNA is TGTGCCAGCAGTTTACGGGGGACAGGGAGCTACAATGAGCAGTTCTTC. It translates to CASSLRGTGSYNEQFF.

This clonotype was observed many times. This sequence joins TRBV7-2 and TRBJ2-1; D is unclear. Germline lookup yields CDR1 SGHTA and CDR2 FQGNSA. V lost 5 bases and J 4 bases, leaving 3 bases between the germline ends. This CDR3 is built from 11 residues. The DNA for the CDR3 is TGTGCCAGCAGCAATTACAATGAGCAGTTCTTC. Its translation: CASSNYNEQFF.